This T cell receptor beta chain was found in a study of blood T cells in healthy people across ages. The V gene lost 6 bases and the J gene lost 0 bases, with 12 bases spanning the gap. Germline assignment: CDR1 DFQATT and CDR2 SNEGSKA (reference sequence). This CDR3 is 14 amino acids long. This clonotype has just a few counts. Its target is unknown. Together with a sample-barcoded 5' primer, a J-beta primer mix was included in a second PCR lasting about 7 to 11 cycles. TCRdb reprocessed the 5' RACE reads with MiXCR, giving one entry per CDR3 protein. The sample yields around 800,000 distinct CDR3 sequences, around 25% seen once. Whole-study findings and limits: Expanded clonotype shifts may have been confounded, as the donors had an unknown CMV status. TCR beta diversity per million T cells fell roughly linearly with age. Whereas aged donors had fewer naive CD4+ cells, long-lived donors had more of them and higher diversity.

This sample also appeared in a second study, on T cells of mothers and their children. That publication notes: Second-PCR amplification with M1S added sample barcodes and 2-4 random nucleotides.

The clonotype was recovered from a boy aged 5-17 years in good health. This chain connects TRBV20-1 to TRBJ2-4, with D possibly matching TRBD2 (5 bases). Source material: blood. The DNA of the CDR3 is TGCAGTGCCCCCGTTGCGGGAGCCAAAAACATTCAGTACTTC. This sequence encodes CSAPVAGAKNIQYF.